The 6 T cell receptor beta chains below all came from one sample that was sequenced in a study of OX40 agonist ivuxolimab in advanced cancers. The assay was immunoSEQ multiplex PCR, and TCRdb's table has in-frame clones only and misses some. The table shows approximately 69,000 clones, with 94% occurring only once. The starting material was CD4+ or CD8+ T cells sorted from blood, obtained in a trial of the OX40 agonist ivuxolimab. These receptors all come from an adult with an advanced solid tumor such as melanoma, head and neck, liver or kidney cancer.

V and J are TRBV11-2 and TRBJ2-7, with TRBD1 matching 9 bases. Germline V gives CDR1 SGHAT, CDR2 FQNNGV. There are 14 residues in the CDR3. V dropped 3 bases and J dropped 5; count of bases not matched to a gene: 5. Here the CDR3 reads CASSFPGQGHEQYF. CDR3 coding DNA: TGTGCCAGCAGCTTTCCGGGACAGGGACACGAGCAGTACTTC.

This clone was found a few times. The chain uses TRBV19 and TRBJ1-1, with D perhaps TRBD1 (5 bases). Germline lookup yields CDR1 LNHDA and CDR2 SQIVND (reference sequence). Trimming took 9 bases from V and 5 from J, leaving 16 bases between them. CDR3 length: 13 residues. CDR3 in amino acids: CASNSPGETEAFF. DNA for the CDR3: TGTGCCAGCAACAGCCCGGGGGAGACTGAAGCTTTCTTT. Drawing the rest from reference TRBV19 and TRBJ1-1, the complete variable domain is DGGITQSPKYLFRKEGQNVTLSCEQNLNHDAMYWYRQDPGQGLRLIYYSQIVNDFQKGDIAEGYSVSREKKESFPLTVTSAQKNPTAFYLCASNSPGETEAFFGQGTRLTVV.

The chain is built from TRBV14 and TRBJ2-7; no clear D. Per the germline V gene, CDR1 is SGHDN and CDR2 is FVKESK. The CDR3 has 14 amino acids. The germline V and J ends were trimmed by 4 bases and 3 bases, with 13 bases remaining between them. This CDR3 reads CASSPRASRYEQYF. The CDR3 nucleotides read TGTGCCAGCAGCCCCCGGGCTTCTCGCTACGAGCAGTACTTC.

The rearrangement links TRBV5-5 to TRBJ2-7; D is perhaps TRBD1 (6 bases). CDR1 is SGHKS, CDR2 YYEKEE, per germline (reference sequence). CDR3 length equals 15 residues. Trimming took off 4 bases at V and 1 base at J, with 15 bases between the two ends. The CDR3 loop reads CASSPYRTASYEQYF. CDR3 sequence (DNA): TGTGCCAGCAGCCCATACAGGACAGCGTCCTACGAGCAGTACTTC.

The chain links TRBV4-1 to TRBJ2-7; a possible D gene is TRBD1 (6 bases). The CDR3 has 18 residues. Trimming left V 0 bases short and J 1 base short, with 19 bases between. Germline CDR1 MGHRA, CDR2 YSYEKL. Written as DNA, the CDR3 is TGCGCCAGCAGCCAAGATAGCCCCACCGGGCAGGGGTCCTACGAGCAGTACTTC. Protein sequence: CASSQDSPTGQGSYEQYF.

This chain links TRBV4-3 with TRBJ1-2; maybe TRBD1 (5 bases). The V end was cut by 0 bases, the J end by 4 bases, with 12 bases between. Germline assignment: CDR1 LGHNA and CDR2 YSLEER. This CDR3 has 15 amino acids. The CDR3 DNA follows: TGCGCCAGCAGCCAAGATCGGGGGAGTGCCTATGGCTACACCTTC. This translates into CASSQDRGSAYGYTF.